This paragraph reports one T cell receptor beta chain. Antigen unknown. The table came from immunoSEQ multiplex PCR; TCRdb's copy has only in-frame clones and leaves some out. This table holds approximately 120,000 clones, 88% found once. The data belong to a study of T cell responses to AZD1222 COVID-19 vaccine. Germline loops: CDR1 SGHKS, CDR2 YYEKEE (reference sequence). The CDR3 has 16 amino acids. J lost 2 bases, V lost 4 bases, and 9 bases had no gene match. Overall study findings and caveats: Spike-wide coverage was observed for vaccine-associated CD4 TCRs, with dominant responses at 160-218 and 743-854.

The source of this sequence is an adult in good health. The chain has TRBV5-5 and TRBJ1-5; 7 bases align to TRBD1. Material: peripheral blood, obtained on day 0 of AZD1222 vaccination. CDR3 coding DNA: TGTGCCAGCAGCCCCGATGGGGGGACAGGCAATCAGCCCCAGCATTTT. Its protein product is CASSPDGGTGNQPQHF. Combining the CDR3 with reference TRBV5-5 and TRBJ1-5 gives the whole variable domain DAGVTQSPTHLIKTRGQQVTLRCSPISGHKSVSWYQQVLGQGPQFIFQYYEKEERGRGNFPDRFSARQFPNYSSELNVNALLLGDSALYLCASSPDGGTGNQPQHFGDGTRLSIL.